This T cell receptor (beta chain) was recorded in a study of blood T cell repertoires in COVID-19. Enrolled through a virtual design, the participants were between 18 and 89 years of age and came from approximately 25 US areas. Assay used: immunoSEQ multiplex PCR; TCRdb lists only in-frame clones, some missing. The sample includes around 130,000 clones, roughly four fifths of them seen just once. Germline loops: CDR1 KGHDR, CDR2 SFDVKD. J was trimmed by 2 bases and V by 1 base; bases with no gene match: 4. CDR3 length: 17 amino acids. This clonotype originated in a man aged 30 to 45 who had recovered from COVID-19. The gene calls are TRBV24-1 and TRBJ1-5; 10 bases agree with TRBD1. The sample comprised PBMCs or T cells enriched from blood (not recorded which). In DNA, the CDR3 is TGTGCCACCAGTGATTTTACCGGGACAGGGGGCAATCAGCCCCAGCATTTT. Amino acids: CATSDFTGTGGNQPQHF.